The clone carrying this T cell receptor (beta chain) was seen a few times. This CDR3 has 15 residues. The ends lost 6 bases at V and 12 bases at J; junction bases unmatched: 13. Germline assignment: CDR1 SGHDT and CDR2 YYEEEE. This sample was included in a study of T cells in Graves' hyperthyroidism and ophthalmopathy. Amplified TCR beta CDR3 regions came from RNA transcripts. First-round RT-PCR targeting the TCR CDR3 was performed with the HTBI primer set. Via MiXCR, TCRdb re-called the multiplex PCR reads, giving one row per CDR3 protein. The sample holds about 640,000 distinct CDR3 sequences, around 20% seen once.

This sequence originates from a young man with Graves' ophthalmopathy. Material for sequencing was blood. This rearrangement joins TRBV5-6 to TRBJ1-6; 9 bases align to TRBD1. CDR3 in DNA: TGTGCCAGCAAGCTGTTACAGGGGGCAACGGAACCCCTCCACTTT. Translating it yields CASKLLQGATEPLHF.